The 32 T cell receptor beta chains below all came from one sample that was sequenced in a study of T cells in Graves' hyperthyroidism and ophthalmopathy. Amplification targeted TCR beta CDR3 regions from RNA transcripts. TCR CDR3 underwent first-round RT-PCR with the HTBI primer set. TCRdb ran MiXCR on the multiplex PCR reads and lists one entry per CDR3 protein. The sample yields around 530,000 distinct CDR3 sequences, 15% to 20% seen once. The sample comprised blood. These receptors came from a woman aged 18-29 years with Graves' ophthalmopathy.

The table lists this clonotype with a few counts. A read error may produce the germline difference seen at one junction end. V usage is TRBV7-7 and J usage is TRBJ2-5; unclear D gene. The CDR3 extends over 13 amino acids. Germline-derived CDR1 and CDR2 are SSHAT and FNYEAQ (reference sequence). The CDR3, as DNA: TGTGCTAGCAGCTTCTCTTGGGGTGAGACCCAGTACTTC. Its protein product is CASSFSWGETQYF. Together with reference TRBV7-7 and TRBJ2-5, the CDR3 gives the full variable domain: GAGVSQSPRYKVTKRGQDVTLRCDPISSHATLYWYQQALGQGPEFLTYFNYEAQPDKSGLPSDRFSAERPEGSISTLTIQRTEQRDSAMYRCASSFSWGETQYFGPGTRLLVL.

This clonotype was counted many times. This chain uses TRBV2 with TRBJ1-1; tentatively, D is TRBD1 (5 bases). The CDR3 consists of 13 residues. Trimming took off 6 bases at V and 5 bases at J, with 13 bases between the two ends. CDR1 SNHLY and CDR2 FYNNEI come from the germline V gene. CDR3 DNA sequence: TGTGCCAGCAGCAAAGACAGTGGGACTGAAGCTTTCTTT. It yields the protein CASSKDSGTEAFF.

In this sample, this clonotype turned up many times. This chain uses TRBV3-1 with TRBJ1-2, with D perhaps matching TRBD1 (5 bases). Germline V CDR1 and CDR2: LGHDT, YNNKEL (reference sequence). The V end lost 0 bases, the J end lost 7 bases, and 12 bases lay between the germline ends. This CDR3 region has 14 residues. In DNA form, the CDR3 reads TGTGCCAGCAGCCAAGATGTCGGGGGAACTGGCTACACCTTC. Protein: CASSQDVGGTGYTF.

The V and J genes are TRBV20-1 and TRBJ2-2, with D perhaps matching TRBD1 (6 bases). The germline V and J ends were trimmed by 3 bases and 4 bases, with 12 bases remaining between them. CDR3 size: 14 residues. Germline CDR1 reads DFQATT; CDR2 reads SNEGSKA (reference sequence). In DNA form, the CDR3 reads TGCAGTGCTAGTTCAGGGGTTCTCACCGGGGAGCTGTTTTTT. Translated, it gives CSASSGVLTGELFF.

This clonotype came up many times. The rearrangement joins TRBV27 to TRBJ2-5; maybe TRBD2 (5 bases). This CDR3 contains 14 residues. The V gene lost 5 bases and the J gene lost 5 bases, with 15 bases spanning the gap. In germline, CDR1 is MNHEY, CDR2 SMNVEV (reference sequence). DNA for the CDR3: TGTGCCAGCAGTAACTCTGGCGGGCGGGAGACCCAGTACTTC. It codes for CASSNSGGRETQYF.

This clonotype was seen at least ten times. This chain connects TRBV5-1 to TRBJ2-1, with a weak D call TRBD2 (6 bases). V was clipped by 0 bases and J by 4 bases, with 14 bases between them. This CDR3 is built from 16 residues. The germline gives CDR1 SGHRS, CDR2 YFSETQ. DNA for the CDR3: TGCGCCAGCAGCTTGGCCGAGGGAGGTCCTTACAATGAGCAGTTCTTC. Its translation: CASSLAEGGPYNEQFF.

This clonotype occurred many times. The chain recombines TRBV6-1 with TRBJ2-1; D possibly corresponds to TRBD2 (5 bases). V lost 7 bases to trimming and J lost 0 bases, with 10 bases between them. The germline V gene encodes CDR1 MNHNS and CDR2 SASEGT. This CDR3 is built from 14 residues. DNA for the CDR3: TGTGCCAGCAAAAAACGGGACTCCTACAATGAGCAGTTCTTC. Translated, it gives CASKKRDSYNEQFF.

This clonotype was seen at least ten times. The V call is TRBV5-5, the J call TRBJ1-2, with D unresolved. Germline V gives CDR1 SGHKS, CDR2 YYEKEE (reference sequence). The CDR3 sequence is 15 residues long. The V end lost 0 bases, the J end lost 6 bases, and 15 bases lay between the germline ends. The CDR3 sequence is CASSLASAGMDGYTF. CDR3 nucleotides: TGTGCCAGCAGCTTGGCCTCGGCGGGGATGGATGGCTACACCTTC.

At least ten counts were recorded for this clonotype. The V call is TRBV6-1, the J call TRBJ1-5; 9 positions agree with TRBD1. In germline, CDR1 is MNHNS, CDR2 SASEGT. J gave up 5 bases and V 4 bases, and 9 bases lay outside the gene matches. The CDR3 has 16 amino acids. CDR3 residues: CASSVLNRGLDQPQHF. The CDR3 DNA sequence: TGTGCCAGCAGTGTTTTGAACAGGGGGCTAGATCAGCCCCAGCATTTT.

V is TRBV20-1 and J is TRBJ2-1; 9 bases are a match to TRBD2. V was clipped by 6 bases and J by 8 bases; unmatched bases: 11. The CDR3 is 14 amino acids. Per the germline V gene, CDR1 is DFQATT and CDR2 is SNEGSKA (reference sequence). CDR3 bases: TGCAGTGCGCATCCCCCTAGCGGGAACCATGAGCAGTTCTTC. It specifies CSAHPPSGNHEQFF.

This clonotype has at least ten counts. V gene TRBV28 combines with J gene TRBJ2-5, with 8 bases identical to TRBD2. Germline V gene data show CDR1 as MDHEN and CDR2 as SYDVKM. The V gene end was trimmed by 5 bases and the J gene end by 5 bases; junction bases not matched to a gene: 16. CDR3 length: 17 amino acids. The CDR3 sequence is CASSRGGFVIVGETQYF. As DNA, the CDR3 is TGTGCCAGCAGTCGGGGGGGCTTTGTTATTGTCGGGGAGACCCAGTACTTC.

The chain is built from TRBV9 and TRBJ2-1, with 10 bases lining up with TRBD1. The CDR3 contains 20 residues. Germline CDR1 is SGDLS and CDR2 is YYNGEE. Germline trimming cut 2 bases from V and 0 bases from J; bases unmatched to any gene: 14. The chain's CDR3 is CASSVAGDRGPLSSYNEQFF. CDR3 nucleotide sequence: TGTGCCAGCAGCGTGGCAGGGGACAGGGGACCTCTGAGCTCCTACAATGAGCAGTTCTTC.

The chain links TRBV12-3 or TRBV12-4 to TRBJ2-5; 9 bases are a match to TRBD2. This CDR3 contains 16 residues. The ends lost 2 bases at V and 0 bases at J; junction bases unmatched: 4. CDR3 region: CASSLTLAGNQETQYF. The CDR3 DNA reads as TGTGCCAGCAGTTTAACGCTAGCGGGAAACCAAGAGACCCAGTACTTC.

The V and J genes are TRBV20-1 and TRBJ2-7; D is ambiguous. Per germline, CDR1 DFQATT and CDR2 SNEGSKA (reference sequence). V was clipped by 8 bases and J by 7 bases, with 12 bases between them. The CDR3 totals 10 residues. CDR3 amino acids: CSPPGREQYF. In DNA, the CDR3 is TGCAGTCCCCCCGGCAGGGAGCAGTACTTC.

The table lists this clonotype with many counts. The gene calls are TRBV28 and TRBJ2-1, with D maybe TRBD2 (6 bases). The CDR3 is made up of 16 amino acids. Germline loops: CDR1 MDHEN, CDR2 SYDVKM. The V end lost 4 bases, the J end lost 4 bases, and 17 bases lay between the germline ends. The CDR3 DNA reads TGTGCCAGCAGTTCCCCCCCAGTAGCGGAATACAATGAGCAGTTCTTC. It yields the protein CASSSPPVAEYNEQFF.

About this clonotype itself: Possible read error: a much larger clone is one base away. The DNA of the CDR3 is TGTGCCTGGAGTACGACCGGGACCCCCCTCCACTTT. Translating gives CAWSTTGTPLHF. The chain combines TRBV30 with TRBJ1-6, with a tentative D call TRBD1 (5 bases). The V gene's germline CDR1 is GTSNPN and CDR2 SVGIG (reference sequence). This CDR3 region has 12 residues. The V gene lost 2 bases and the J gene lost 13 bases, with 12 bases spanning the gap.

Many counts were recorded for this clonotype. For the CDR3, the DNA is TGTGCCAGCAGTGAAGAGAACTCCTACGAGCAGTACTTC. This translates into CASSEENSYEQYF. V usage is TRBV2 and J usage is TRBJ2-7, with D uncertain. The CDR3 extends over 13 amino acids. With 1 base removed from V and 0 bases from J, the gap between germline ends came to 4 bases. The V gene's germline CDR1 is SNHLY and CDR2 FYNNEI.

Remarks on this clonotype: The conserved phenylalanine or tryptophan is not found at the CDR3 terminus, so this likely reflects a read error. CDR3 protein: CASSQDMFNEQFI. The CDR3 DNA follows: TGCGCCAGCAGCCAAGATATGTTCAATGAGCAGTTCATC. This sequence joins TRBV4-3 and TRBJ2-1; D is unresolved. The CDR3 is 13 amino acids. Trimming removed 0 bases at V and 6 bases at J, with 6 bases between. The germline CDR1 and CDR2 sequences are LGHNA and YSLEER.

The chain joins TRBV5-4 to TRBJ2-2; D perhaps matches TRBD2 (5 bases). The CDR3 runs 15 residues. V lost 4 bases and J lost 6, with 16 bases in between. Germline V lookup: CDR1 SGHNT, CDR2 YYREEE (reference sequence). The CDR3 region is CASSPGEQLPGELFF. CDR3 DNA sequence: TGTGCCAGCAGCCCCGGGGAGCAGTTGCCCGGGGAGCTGTTTTTT.

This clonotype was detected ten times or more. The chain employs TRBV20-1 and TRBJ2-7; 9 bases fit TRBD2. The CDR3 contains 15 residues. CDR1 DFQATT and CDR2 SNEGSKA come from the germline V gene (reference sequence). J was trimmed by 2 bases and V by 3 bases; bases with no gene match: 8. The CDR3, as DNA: TGCAGTGCTAGCATGGGGGCTAGCGGGACCTACGAGCAGTACTTC. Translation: CSASMGASGTYEQYF.

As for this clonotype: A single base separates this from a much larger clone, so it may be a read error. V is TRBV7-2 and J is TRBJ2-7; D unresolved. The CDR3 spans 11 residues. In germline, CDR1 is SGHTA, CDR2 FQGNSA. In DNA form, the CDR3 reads TGTGCCAGCAGCCCCAAATACGAGCAGTGCTTC. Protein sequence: CASSPKYEQCF.

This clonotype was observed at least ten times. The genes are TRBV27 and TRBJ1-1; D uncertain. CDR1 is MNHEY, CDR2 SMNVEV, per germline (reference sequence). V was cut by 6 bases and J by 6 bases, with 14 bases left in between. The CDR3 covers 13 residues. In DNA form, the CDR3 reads TGTGCCAGCAGCCCAGCCGTTGGGCCTGAAGCTTTCTTT. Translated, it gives CASSPAVGPEAFF.

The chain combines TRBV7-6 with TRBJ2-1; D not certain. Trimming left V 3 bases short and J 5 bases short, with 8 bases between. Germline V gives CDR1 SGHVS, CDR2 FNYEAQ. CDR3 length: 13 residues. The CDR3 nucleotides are TGTGCCAGCAGCTTCGTGACCAACAATGAGCAGTTCTTC. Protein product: CASSFVTNNEQFF.

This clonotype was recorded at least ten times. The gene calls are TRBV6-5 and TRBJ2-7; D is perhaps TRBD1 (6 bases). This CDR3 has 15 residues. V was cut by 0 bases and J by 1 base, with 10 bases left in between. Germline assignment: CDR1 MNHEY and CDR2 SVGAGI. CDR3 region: CASSYSSDRSYEQYF. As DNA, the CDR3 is TGTGCCAGCAGTTACTCTTCGGACAGATCCTACGAGCAGTACTTC.

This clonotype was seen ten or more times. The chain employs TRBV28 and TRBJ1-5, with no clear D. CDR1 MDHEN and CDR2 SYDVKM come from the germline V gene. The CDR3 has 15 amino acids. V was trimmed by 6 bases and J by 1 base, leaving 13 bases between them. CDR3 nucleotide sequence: TGTGCCAGCAGAGTATACGACGGAAGCAATCAGCCCCAGCATTTT. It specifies CASRVYDGSNQPQHF.

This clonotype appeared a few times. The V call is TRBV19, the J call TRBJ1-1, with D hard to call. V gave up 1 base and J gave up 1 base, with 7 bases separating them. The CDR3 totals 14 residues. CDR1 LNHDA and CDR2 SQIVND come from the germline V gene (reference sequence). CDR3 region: CASSIGAENTEAFF. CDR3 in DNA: TGTGCCAGTAGTATAGGTGCCGAGAACACTGAAGCTTTCTTT. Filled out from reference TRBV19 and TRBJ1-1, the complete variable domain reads DGGITQSPKYLFRKEGQNVTLSCEQNLNHDAMYWYRQDPGQGLRLIYYSQIVNDFQKGDIAEGYSVSREKKESFPLTVTSAQKNPTAFYLCASSIGAENTEAFFGQGTRLTVV.

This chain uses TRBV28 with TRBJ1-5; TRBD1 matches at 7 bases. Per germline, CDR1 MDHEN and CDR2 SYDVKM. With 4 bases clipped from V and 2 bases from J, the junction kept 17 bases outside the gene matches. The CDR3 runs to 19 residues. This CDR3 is CASSSDRDGGGGGNQPQHF. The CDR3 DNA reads TGTGCCAGCAGTTCCGACAGGGACGGAGGGGGGGGAGGCAATCAGCCCCAGCATTTT.

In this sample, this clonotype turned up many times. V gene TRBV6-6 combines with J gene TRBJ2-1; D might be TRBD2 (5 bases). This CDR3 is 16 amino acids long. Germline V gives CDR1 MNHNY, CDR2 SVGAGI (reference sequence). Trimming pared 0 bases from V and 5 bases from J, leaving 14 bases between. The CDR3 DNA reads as TGTGCCAGCAGTTACTCACTAGGTCCTCCCAACAATGAGCAGTTCTTC. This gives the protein CASSYSLGPPNNEQFF.

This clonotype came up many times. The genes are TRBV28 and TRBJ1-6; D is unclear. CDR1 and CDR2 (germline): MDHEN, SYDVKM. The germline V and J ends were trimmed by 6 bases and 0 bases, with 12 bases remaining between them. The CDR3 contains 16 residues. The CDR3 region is CASRRPGSSYNSPLHF. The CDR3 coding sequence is TGTGCCAGCAGAAGACCAGGCAGCTCCTATAATTCACCCCTCCACTTT.

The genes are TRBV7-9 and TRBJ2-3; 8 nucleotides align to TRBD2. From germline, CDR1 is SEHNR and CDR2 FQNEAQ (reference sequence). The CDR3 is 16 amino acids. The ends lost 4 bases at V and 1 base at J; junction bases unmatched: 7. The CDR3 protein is CASSSTSGLRTDTQYF. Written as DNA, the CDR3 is TGTGCCAGCAGCTCCACTAGCGGCCTTCGCACAGATACGCAGTATTTT.

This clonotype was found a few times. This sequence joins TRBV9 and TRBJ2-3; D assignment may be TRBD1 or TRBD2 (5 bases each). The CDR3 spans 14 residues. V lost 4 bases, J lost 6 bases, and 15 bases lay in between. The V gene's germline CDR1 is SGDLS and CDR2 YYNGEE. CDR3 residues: CASSRGPRADTQYF. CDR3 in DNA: TGTGCCAGCAGCAGGGGACCGCGAGCGGATACGCAGTATTTT.

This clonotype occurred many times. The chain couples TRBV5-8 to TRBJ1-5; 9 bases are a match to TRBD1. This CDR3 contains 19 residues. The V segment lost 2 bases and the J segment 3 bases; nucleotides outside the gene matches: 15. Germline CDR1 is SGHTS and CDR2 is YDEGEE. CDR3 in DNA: TGTGCCAGCAGCTTACTCGGGACAGGGCTTGGGTCAATCAATCAGCCCCAGCATTTT. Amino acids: CASSLLGTGLGSINQPQHF.